Only one count was recorded for the clone carrying this T cell receptor (beta chain). TCRdb redid the calling of the 5' RACE reads with MiXCR, one entry per CDR3 protein. This sample has about 83,000 distinct CDR3 sequences, with 10% found just once. This entry is derived from a study of early T cells in non-severe SARS-CoV-2 infection. CDR1 and CDR2 from the germline V gene are LNHDA and SQIVND (reference sequence). The CDR3 covers 14 residues. The V and J ends lost 5 bases and 6 bases respectively, with 13 bases between them. V is TRBV19 and J is TRBJ2-2, with D perhaps TRBD2 (6 bases). Specimen: whole blood, collected at baseline. The receptor comes from an adult who was a healthcare worker with PCR-confirmed SARS-CoV-2 infection or an uninfected control (not recorded which). CDR3 in amino acids: CASSAGLLAGELFF. The DNA for the CDR3 is TGTGCCAGTAGTGCGGGACTCCTTGCCGGGGAGCTGTTTTTT. Supplemented by reference TRBV19 and TRBJ2-2, the full variable domain reads DGGITQSPKYLFRKEGQNVTLSCEQNLNHDAMYWYRQDPGQGLRLIYYSQIVNDFQKGDIAEGYSVSREKKESFPLTVTSAQKNPTAFYLCASSAGLLAGELFFGEGSRLTVL.